Given below is one T cell receptor (beta chain) in context. Only in-frame clones appear in the TCRdb table, and some are missing; sequencing was by immunoSEQ multiplex PCR. Among about 62,000 clones listed, roughly three quarters were seen once. Trimming left V 6 bases short and J 6 bases short, with 14 bases between. Germline V lookup: CDR1 SNHLY, CDR2 FYNNEI. The CDR3 has 13 amino acids. This specimen comes from a study of blood T cell repertoires in COVID-19. The sample taken for sequencing was peripheral blood. This sequence joins TRBV2 and TRBJ1-1; tentatively, D is TRBD1 (6 bases). The receptor's source is a woman aged 80 or over with active or convalescent COVID-19. The CDR3 sequence is CASRQNRVSEAFF. The CDR3 DNA sequence: TGTGCCAGCAGGCAGAACAGGGTCTCTGAAGCTTTCTTT.